The 10 T cell receptor beta chains below come from one sample, sequenced in a study of T cell clones after liver transplantation. TCRdb keeps only in-frame clones here, not all; method: immunoSEQ multiplex PCR. The table lists under 5,000 clones, 35% to 50% of them singletons, with about an eighth in the top ten. Alloreactive TCRbeta sequences came from sequencing proliferating CFSE-low cells in the MLR. These receptors have no known antigen. Input material: CD4+ T cells from cultured PBMCs. The origin of the receptors is a human patient who received a liver transplant. Part of the T cell pool may stem from the graft donor.

This clone was seen more than once but under ten times. J is TRBJ2-7 and V is TRBV6-5; TRBD2 agrees at 8 bases. V shed 5 bases and J 2 bases; nucleotides not matched to a gene: 8. Germline V gene sequence: CDR1 MNHEY, CDR2 SVGAGI. CDR3 length: 15 residues. CDR3 sequence reads: CASSNPGSGAYEQYF. CDR3 nucleotides: TGTGCCAGCAGTAACCCCGGTAGCGGGGCCTACGAGCAGTACTTC.

Sample share makes this clone medium-sized. This sequence joins TRBV5-1 and TRBJ2-2; no clear D. Germline CDR1 SGHRS, CDR2 YFSETQ. The CDR3 extends over 15 amino acids. V lost 2 bases, J lost 7 bases, and 15 bases lay in between. The CDR3 region is CASSFVAGLGGELFF. CDR3 nucleotide sequence: TGCGCCAGCAGCTTTGTGGCTGGATTGGGCGGGGAGCTGTTTTTT.

The sample holds a few counts of this clone. The V and J genes are TRBV7-2 and TRBJ1-3; D remains ambiguous. CDR1 is SGHTA, CDR2 FQGNSA, per germline. V was shortened by 1 base and J by 2 bases, with 6 bases between the two germline ends. This CDR3 has 14 residues. The CDR3 sequence: CASSLVGAGNTIYF. CDR3 DNA sequence: TGTGCCAGCAGCTTAGTAGGAGCTGGAAACACCATATATTTT.

The rearrangement joins TRBV7-2 to TRBJ1-5; the D gene is possibly TRBD1 (5 bases). The CDR3 is 14 amino acids. V lost 5 bases and J 5 bases, leaving 13 bases between the germline ends. The germline gives CDR1 SGHTA, CDR2 FQGNSA. CDR3 in DNA: TGTGCCAGCAGCCTCGGGACGCCACATCAGCCCCAGCATTTT. It encodes CASSLGTPHQPQHF.

V usage is TRBV6-5 and J usage is TRBJ2-1, with 8 bases matching TRBD2. Germline loops: CDR1 MNHEY, CDR2 SVGAGI. Trimming removed 6 bases from V and 12 bases from J; junction bases left unmatched: 13. CDR3 length: 14 amino acids. CDR3 sequence reads: CASSLPQAGGWQFF. Written as DNA, the CDR3 is TGTGCCAGCAGCCTACCCCAGGCGGGAGGATGGCAGTTCTTC.

The chain joins TRBV5-4 to TRBJ2-5, with TRBD1 matching 7 bases. The CDR3 is 13 amino acids. Germline V gives CDR1 SGHNT, CDR2 YYREEE (reference sequence). The V segment lost 2 bases and the J segment 3 bases; nucleotides outside the gene matches: 1. CDR3 nucleotide sequence: TGTGCCAGCAGCTTCGGGACAGAAGAGACCCAGTACTTC. Protein product: CASSFGTEETQYF.

There are a few counts of this clone. The rearrangement links TRBV5-6 to TRBJ2-2; no firm D call. Germline lookup yields CDR1 SGHDT and CDR2 YYEEEE. V lost 3 bases and J 7 bases, leaving 19 bases between the germline ends. CDR3 length equals 16 residues. The CDR3 DNA reads as TGTGCCAGCAGCTCTCTCATCGGACGGCTGATCGGGGAGCTGTTTTTT. Encoded protein: CASSSLIGRLIGELFF. Based on the CDR3 plus reference TRBV5-6 and TRBJ2-2, the full variable domain is DAGVTQSPTHLIKTRGQQVTLRCSPKSGHDTVSWYQQALGQGPQFIFQYYEEEERQRGNFPDRFSGHQFPNYSSELNVNALLLGDSALYLCASSSLIGRLIGELFFGEGSRLTVL.

This clone ranks as medium-sized. The V and J genes are TRBV2 and TRBJ2-1; 11 bases are shared with TRBD2. There are 15 residues in the CDR3. Per germline, CDR1 SNHLY and CDR2 FYNNEI. V lost 6 bases, J lost 7 bases, and 8 bases stayed unmatched. The CDR3 region is CASRAGTSGLNEQFF. The CDR3 bases are TGTGCCAGCAGGGCCGGGACTAGCGGATTAAATGAGCAGTTCTTC.

The chain is built from TRBV6-4 and TRBJ1-2; unclear D gene. The CDR3 runs 9 residues. The V gene lost 7 bases and the J gene lost 3 bases, with 0 bases spanning the gap. Germline values: CDR1 MRHNA, CDR2 SNTAGT. CDR3 bases: TGTGCCAGCAACTATGGCTACACCTTC. Translation gives CASNYGYTF.

This clone is classed as medium-sized. The chain carries TRBV6-5 and TRBJ2-7; TRBD1 matches at 8 bases. Losses at the gene ends were 5 bases for V and 2 bases for J; bases not matched to a gene: 5. This CDR3 comprises 14 residues. Germline assignment: CDR1 MNHEY and CDR2 SVGAGI. Written as DNA, the CDR3 is TGTGCCAGCAGTCCTTCGGACAGGGCCTACGAGCAGTACTTC. Amino acid sequence: CASSPSDRAYEQYF.